This section outlines one T cell receptor beta chain sequence together with its context. What it recognizes is unknown. The data are from a study of spatial heterogeneity in lung cancer. TCRdb ran MiXCR on the 5' RACE reads and lists one entry per CDR3 protein. Of about 45,000 distinct CDR3 sequences in the sample, nearly 7% were seen once. With 3 bases clipped from V and 2 bases from J, the junction kept 5 bases outside the gene matches. The CDR3 is made up of 16 amino acids. Germline CDR1 SGHTA, CDR2 FQGTGA. Regarding the study as a whole: In blood, ubiquitous expanded tumor TCRs appeared more at resection than follow-up.

Specified time point: sample taken at primary tumor resection. The rearrangement joins TRBV7-3 to TRBJ2-1; 9 positions match TRBD2. Sample: PBMCs, taken at surgery. The clonotype was recovered from a female donor with early-stage non-small cell lung cancer. The DNA of the CDR3 is TGTGCCAGCAGCTTGACCTTAGCGGGGGCCTACAATGAGCAGTTCTTC. Amino acids: CASSLTLAGAYNEQFF.